These 14 T cell receptor beta chains were all obtained from the same sample, sequenced in a study of blood T cell repertoires in COVID-19. Method: immunoSEQ multiplex PCR; TCRdb's copy keeps in-frame clones and lacks some. The sample lists around 150,000 clones, 84% occurring once. The sample consisted of peripheral blood. Receptors were obtained from a woman aged 60-70 years with acute or convalescent COVID-19.

This sequence joins TRBV3-1 (or the pseudogene TRBV3-2) and TRBJ2-1; 9 nucleotides match TRBD1. There are 15 residues in the CDR3. The V gene end was trimmed by 6 bases and the J gene end by 5 bases; junction bases not matched to a gene: 8. CDR1 and CDR2 from the germline V gene are LGHDT and YNNKEL (reference sequence). The CDR3 is CASSPGQGWHNEQFF. CDR3 coding DNA: TGTGCCAGCAGTCCTGGACAGGGGTGGCACAATGAGCAGTTCTTC.

CDR3 nucleotide sequence: TGTGCCAGCAGTGAAGCAAGGGGGCATTCTGAGCAGTACTTC. This gives the protein CASSEARGHSEQYF. The rearrangement links TRBV6-1 to TRBJ2-7; 7 nucleotides agree with TRBD1. Germline CDR1 is MNHNS and CDR2 is SASEGT. The CDR3 has 14 residues. V shed 0 bases and J 7 bases; nucleotides not matched to a gene: 6.

The chain has TRBV7-9 and TRBJ2-1; TRBD2 aligns across 13 bases. The CDR3 is 18 residues long. V was pared by 2 bases and J by 6 bases, with 10 bases of the junction left unmatched. Germline assignment: CDR1 SEHNR and CDR2 FQNEAQ (reference sequence). CDR3 in DNA: TGTGCCAGCAGCTTAAGGGCGGGACTAGCGGGATCCCTCAATGAGCAGTTCTTC. Its translation is CASSLRAGLAGSLNEQFF.

The CDR3 DNA follows: TGTGCCAGCAGCTTCCAAGAAGTGACAGCTTGGAACACTGAAGCTTTCTTT. Protein: CASSFQEVTAWNTEAFF. This chain links TRBV9 with TRBJ1-1; the D gene is possibly TRBD1 (5 bases). From germline, CDR1 is SGDLS and CDR2 YYNGEE. The CDR3 loop spans 17 amino acids. The V end lost 4 bases, the J end lost 1 base, and 20 bases lay between the germline ends.

This chain connects TRBV28 to TRBJ2-2, with D perhaps TRBD2 (5 bases). The CDR3 runs 15 residues. Germline CDR1 is MDHEN and CDR2 is SYDVKM. Between the trimmed V and J ends, which lost 8 bases and 6 bases, there was a span of 19 bases. The CDR3 coding sequence is TGTGCCAGCTATCCCTCGGCCGGGGTGGCCGGGGAGCTGTTTTTT. Translation gives CASYPSAGVAGELFF. Drawing the rest from reference TRBV28 and TRBJ2-2, the complete variable domain is DVKVTQSSRYLVKRTGEKVFLECVQDMDHENMFWYRQDPGLGLRLIYFSYDVKMKEKGDIPEGYSVSREKKERFSLILESASTNQTSMYLCASYPSAGVAGELFFGEGSRLTVL.

The count of this clone is one. The chain has TRBV11-2 and TRBJ1-1, with a weak D call TRBD1 (5 bases). The V and J ends lost 0 bases and 6 bases respectively, with 8 bases between them. CDR1 is SGHAT, CDR2 FQNNGV, per germline. CDR3 length: 13 residues. DNA for the CDR3: TGTGCCAGCAGCTTAGACCGACAGTCTGAAGCTTTCTTT. Protein sequence: CASSLDRQSEAFF.

The genes are TRBV28 and TRBJ1-2, with D perhaps TRBD1 (6 bases). V was cut by 6 bases and J by 4 bases, with 15 bases left in between. The V gene's germline CDR1 is MDHEN and CDR2 SYDVKM. The CDR3 spans 14 residues. The CDR3 region is CASRPLGAPYGYTF. CDR3 bases: TGTGCCAGCAGACCCCTGGGGGCCCCCTATGGCTACACCTTC.

The rearrangement joins TRBV27 to TRBJ2-7; TRBD2 aligns across 8 bases. The junction had 8 bases not matched to a gene; V was cut back by 0 bases and J by 7 bases. The CDR3 covers 15 residues. Germline CDR1 MNHEY, CDR2 SMNVEV (reference sequence). The CDR3 reads CASSLSLAGGREQYF. As DNA, the CDR3 is TGTGCCAGCAGTTTATCTCTGGCGGGAGGCCGGGAGCAGTACTTC.

The rearrangement uses TRBV6-5 and TRBJ1-1; 10 bases line up with TRBD1. Germline lookup yields CDR1 MNHEY and CDR2 SVGAGI. The length of the CDR3 is 13 residues. V shed 9 bases, J shed 9 bases, and the junction held 10 bases outside the gene matches. The CDR3 region has the DNA TGTGCCAGTGCGTACGGGACAGGGGAAAAAGCTTTCTTT. Its translation: CASAYGTGEKAFF.

The chain uses TRBV2 and TRBJ1-1, with D hard to call. Germline lookup yields CDR1 SNHLY and CDR2 FYNNEI. V lost 7 bases and J lost 4, with 19 bases in between. The length of the CDR3 is 15 residues. CDR3 amino acids: CASTRERASGTEAFF. The CDR3 DNA sequence: TGTGCCAGCACCCGAGAGCGGGCCTCGGGCACTGAAGCTTTCTTT.

The gene calls are TRBV9 and TRBJ2-1; a weak D match, TRBD2 (5 bases). Germline lookup yields CDR1 SGDLS and CDR2 YYNGEE. The CDR3 covers 15 residues. The V and J ends lost 0 bases and 0 bases respectively, with 7 bases between them. The CDR3 loop reads CASSVESGSYNEQFF. CDR3 DNA sequence: TGTGCCAGCAGCGTAGAGAGCGGCTCCTACAATGAGCAGTTCTTC. Together with reference TRBV9 and TRBJ2-1, the CDR3 gives the full variable domain: DSGVTQTPKHLITATGQRVTLRCSPRSGDLSVYWYQQSLDQGLQFLIQYYNGEERAKGNILERFSAQQFPDLHSELNLSSLELGDSALYFCASSVESGSYNEQFFGPGTRLTVL.

The rearrangement links TRBV4-2 to TRBJ1-3; D possibly corresponds to TRBD1 (5 bases). Germline loops: CDR1 LGHNA, CDR2 YNFKEQ. There are 15 residues in the CDR3. The V end lost 0 bases, the J end lost 4 bases, and 10 bases lay between the germline ends. CDR3: CASSQDAGTGNTIYF. The CDR3 nucleotides read TGTGCCAGCAGCCAAGATGCGGGGACGGGAAACACCATATATTTT.

This chain links TRBV29-1 with TRBJ2-1, with TRBD1 identical over 9 bases. CDR3 size: 14 residues. Germline CDR1 and CDR2: SQVTM and ANQGSEA. Trimming cost V 7 bases and J 5 bases; bases outside gene matches: 9. DNA of the CDR3: TGCAGCGCCGCGACCGGGACAGGGAACAATGAGCAGTTCTTC. This sequence encodes CSAATGTGNNEQFF.

This chain joins TRBV19 and TRBJ2-7, with 9 bases identical to TRBD1. The CDR3 consists of 15 residues. Germline loops: CDR1 LNHDA, CDR2 SQIVND (reference sequence). V was pared by 3 bases and J by 1 base, with 4 bases of the junction left unmatched. The CDR3 sequence is CASSIGQGKSYEQYF. CDR3 in DNA: TGTGCCAGTAGTATCGGACAGGGGAAATCCTACGAGCAGTACTTC. Supplemented by reference TRBV19 and TRBJ2-7, the full variable domain reads DGGITQSPKYLFRKEGQNVTLSCEQNLNHDAMYWYRQDPGQGLRLIYYSQIVNDFQKGDIAEGYSVSREKKESFPLTVTSAQKNPTAFYLCASSIGQGKSYEQYFGPGTRLTVT.